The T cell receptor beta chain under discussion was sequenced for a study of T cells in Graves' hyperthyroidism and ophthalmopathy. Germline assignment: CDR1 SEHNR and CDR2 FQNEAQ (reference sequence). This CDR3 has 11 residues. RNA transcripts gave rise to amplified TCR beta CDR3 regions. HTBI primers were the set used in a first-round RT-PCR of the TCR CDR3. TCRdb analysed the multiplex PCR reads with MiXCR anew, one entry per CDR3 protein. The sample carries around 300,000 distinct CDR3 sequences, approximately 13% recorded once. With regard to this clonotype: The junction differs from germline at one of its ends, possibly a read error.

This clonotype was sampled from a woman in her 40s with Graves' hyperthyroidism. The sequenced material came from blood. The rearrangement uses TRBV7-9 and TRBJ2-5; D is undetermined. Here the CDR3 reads CVSSRTETQYF. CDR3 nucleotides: TGTGTCAGCAGCCGGACGGAGACCCAGTACTTC.